This T cell receptor beta chain emerged from a study of T cell changes during pregnancy in multiple sclerosis. Measured with immunoSEQ multiplex PCR; TCRdb has only the in-frame clones, and not every one. The table lists tens of thousands of clones, nearly 90% of them singletons. This CDR3 is built from 17 residues. The V segment lost 0 bases and the J segment 6 bases; nucleotides outside the gene matches: 11. CDR1 is SGDLS, CDR2 YYNGEE, per germline. The chain carries TRBV9 and TRBJ2-1; 8 bases map to TRBD2. The sequences come from CD4+ T cells from peripheral blood mononuclear cells, collected in the first trimester of pregnancy. This sequence originates from a female donor with multiple sclerosis, enrolled in a pregnancy study. The CDR3 bases are TGTGCCAGCAGCGTAGATCCCAGCGGGAGTGTTCTCAATGAGCAGTTCTTC. Amino acid sequence: CASSVDPSGSVLNEQFF.